The clone carrying this TCR beta chain was counted a single time. The record originates from a study of blood T cell repertoires in COVID-19. The germline gives CDR1 SGHNT, CDR2 YYREEE (reference sequence). The CDR3 totals 14 residues. Losses at the gene ends were 4 bases for V and 2 bases for J; bases not matched to a gene: 4. Clones were read by immunoSEQ multiplex PCR, and TCRdb kept only the in-frame ones, dropping some. The sample records about 480,000 clones, approximately 88% being singletons. V usage is TRBV5-4 and J usage is TRBJ2-5; 8 positions agree with TRBD1. The sample consisted of PBMCs or T cells enriched from blood (not recorded which). This sequence originates from a woman between 40 and 55 years old who had recovered from COVID-19. The CDR3 DNA sequence: TGTGCCAGCAGCATCCGGACAGGGCAAGAGACCCAGTACTTC. Its translation: CASSIRTGQETQYF.